The 23 T cell receptor beta chains reported below all come from one sample, sequenced in a study of shared clonotypes between healthy human individuals. Assay: immunoSEQ multiplex PCR; the TCRdb copy retains only in-frame clones and omits some. This sample has 1,500,000 or so clones, with roughly 96% found just once. Sequences were obtained from naive CD4+ T cells sorted from blood. The subset here: CD45RA+ positively selected. Receptors were obtained from a man younger than 45 in good health.

The chain combines TRBV28 with TRBJ1-5; the D is unclear. Trimming cost V 1 base and J 2 bases, with 12 bases left between them. CDR1 is MDHEN and CDR2 is SYDVKM in the germline V gene. The CDR3 runs to 16 residues. The CDR3 sequence is CASSLSAGLGNQPQHF. CDR3 sequence (DNA): TGTGCCAGCAGTTTATCTGCGGGCCTCGGCAATCAGCCCCAGCATTTT.

CDR3 in DNA: TGTGCCAGCAGTTTAGGTAATCAGCCCCAGCATTTT. It yields the protein CASSLGNQPQHF. This chain links TRBV25-1 with TRBJ1-5; no definite D call. V was cut by 5 bases and J by 4 bases, with 6 bases left in between. Germline V CDR1 and CDR2: MGHDK, SYGVNS. The CDR3 loop spans 12 amino acids.

In its sample, this clone was seen once. V is TRBV28 and J is TRBJ1-5; unclear D gene. The CDR3 has 12 amino acids. Looked up from germline, CDR1 is MDHEN and CDR2 is SYDVKM. V lost 4 bases to trimming and J lost 6 bases, with 7 bases between them. CDR3 region: CASSSSGQPQHF. CDR3 DNA: TGTGCCAGCAGTTCCTCGGGTCAGCCCCAGCATTTT.

This chain uses TRBV5-6 with TRBJ2-2; no reliable D call. V was trimmed by 2 bases and J by 6 bases, leaving 14 bases between them. Germline V gene sequence: CDR1 SGHDT, CDR2 YYEEEE. This CDR3 has 15 amino acids. The CDR3: CASSFGSNSAGELFF. CDR3 DNA sequence: TGTGCCAGCAGCTTCGGGTCAAATTCCGCCGGGGAGCTGTTTTTT.

V is TRBV10-3 and J is TRBJ2-5; D not certain. The V end was cut by 9 bases, the J end by 1 base, with 15 bases between. Looked up from germline, CDR1 is ENHRY and CDR2 is SYGVKD. This CDR3 is 14 amino acids long. The CDR3 coding sequence is TGTGCCATAGGACCGTATAACCTCCAAGAGACCCAGTACTTC. It is translated as CAIGPYNLQETQYF.

This clone was seen only once. The chain employs TRBV7-6 and TRBJ2-1; D is undetermined. Germline V gene sequence: CDR1 SGHVS, CDR2 FNYEAQ. This CDR3 is 13 amino acids long. V was pared by 3 bases and J by 9 bases, with 12 bases between. The CDR3 sequence is CASSFGNVGEQFF. CDR3 sequence (DNA): TGTGCCAGCAGCTTTGGGAACGTCGGTGAGCAGTTCTTC.

The chain joins TRBV9 to TRBJ2-2, with TRBD2 matching over 10 bases. Per the germline V gene, CDR1 is SGDLS and CDR2 is YYNGEE. V lost 0 bases to trimming and J lost 5 bases; unmatched junction nucleotides: 7. This CDR3 has 17 amino acids. This CDR3 is CASSVVPSGSTTGELFF. CDR3 bases: TGTGCCAGCAGCGTAGTTCCTAGCGGGAGTACGACCGGGGAGCTGTTTTTT.

Here the CDR3 reads CAISGHRGGDYGYTF. The CDR3 coding sequence is TGTGCCATCAGTGGCCACAGGGGAGGAGACTATGGCTACACCTTC. The chain couples TRBV10-3 to TRBJ1-2; 7 bases are a match to TRBD1. This CDR3 has 15 residues. Germline-derived CDR1 and CDR2 are ENHRY and SYGVKD. The V segment lost 4 bases and the J segment 3 bases; nucleotides outside the gene matches: 8.

The rearrangement uses TRBV28 and TRBJ1-5; a possible D gene is TRBD1 (6 bases). The germline gives CDR1 MDHEN, CDR2 SYDVKM. Trimming left V 10 bases short and J 4 bases short, with 20 bases between. This CDR3 is built from 15 residues. The CDR3 region has the DNA TGTGCCACTAGCCTGGGAGGCAGGGGAAATCAGCCCCAGCATTTT. Translated: CATSLGGRGNQPQHF. Full variable domain (missing parts from reference TRBV28 and TRBJ1-5): DVKVTQSSRYLVKRTGEKVFLECVQDMDHENMFWYRQDPGLGLRLIYFSYDVKMKEKGDIPEGYSVSREKKERFSLILESASTNQTSMYLCATSLGGRGNQPQHFGDGTRLSIL.

The chain links TRBV7-9 to TRBJ2-1, with 12 bases that match TRBD2. The CDR3 totals 18 residues. Germline loops: CDR1 SEHNR, CDR2 FQNEAQ (reference sequence). Germline trimming cut 1 base from V and 9 bases from J; bases unmatched to any gene: 13. CDR3 loop: CASSLESVGLAGGSEQFF. CDR3 sequence (DNA): TGTGCCAGCAGCTTAGAATCTGTAGGGCTAGCGGGAGGGAGTGAGCAGTTCTTC.

This clone has a single count. The gene calls are TRBV5-1 and TRBJ2-7; 10 bases align to TRBD2. The junction had 15 bases not matched to a gene; V was cut back by 1 base and J by 2 bases. Germline CDR1 reads SGHRS; CDR2 reads YFSETQ. This CDR3 comprises 19 residues. The CDR3 DNA reads TGCGCCAGCAGCTTGCCTAGTTCGTGGGGCACTAGCGGGGCCTACGAGCAGTACTTC. It yields the protein CASSLPSSWGTSGAYEQYF.

The chain carries TRBV11-2 and TRBJ1-1; weak D call: TRBD1 (5 bases). The V end was cut by 1 base, the J end by 1 base, with 16 bases between. Germline V lookup: CDR1 SGHAT, CDR2 FQNNGV. This CDR3 has 17 residues. The CDR3 sequence is CASSLAGRVTWNTEAFF. For the CDR3, the DNA is TGTGCCAGCAGCTTAGCCGGCAGGGTCACCTGGAACACTGAAGCTTTCTTT.

This clone was observed a single time. The rearrangement uses TRBV18 and TRBJ2-3; D gene unclear. This CDR3 region has 17 residues. Germline values: CDR1 KGHSH, CDR2 LQKENI. The V end was cut by 2 bases, the J end by 0 bases, with 15 bases between. The CDR3 is CASSPTPSTTSTDTQYF. DNA for the CDR3: TGTGCCAGCTCACCAACGCCGAGTACGACGAGCACAGATACGCAGTATTTT.

The chain employs TRBV19 and TRBJ1-2; 7 bases are a match to TRBD1. This CDR3 has 16 residues. Germline CDR1 LNHDA, CDR2 SQIVND (reference sequence). The J segment lost 8 bases and the V segment lost 2 bases, leaving 14 bases of the junction unmatched. The CDR3 DNA follows: TGTGCCAGTAGTATAACCGTGGCAGGGGGGACTTCCGGCTACACCTTC. As protein: CASSITVAGGTSGYTF.

The chain has TRBV28 and TRBJ2-3, with D tentatively TRBD2 (5 bases). This CDR3 spans 17 amino acids. Germline lookup yields CDR1 MDHEN and CDR2 SYDVKM. The germline V and J ends were trimmed by 1 base and 6 bases, with 20 bases remaining between them. In DNA, the CDR3 is TGTGCCAGCAGTTTATCCTTCGCTCGGGCCCCGGGGGATACGCAGTATTTT. This gives the protein CASSLSFARAPGDTQYF.

V usage is TRBV10-3 and J usage is TRBJ2-3; the match to TRBD1 covers 11 bases. CDR3 length: 15 amino acids. J lost 4 bases, V lost 3 bases, and 3 bases had no gene match. Germline CDR1 reads ENHRY; CDR2 reads SYGVKD. CDR3 sequence: CAISDGTGGSDTQYF. For the CDR3, the DNA is TGTGCCATCAGTGATGGGACAGGGGGATCAGATACGCAGTATTTT.

V and J are TRBV6-6 and TRBJ2-5; weak D call: TRBD1 (7 bases). The CDR3 is 15 residues long. V lost 6 bases, J lost 2 bases, and 16 bases lay in between. CDR1 and CDR2 from the germline V gene are MNHNY and SVGAGI (reference sequence). The CDR3 DNA follows: TGTGCCAGCAGCTCAGTACAGGGGAGGCAAGAGACCCAGTACTTC. Translated: CASSSVQGRQETQYF.

The CDR3 bases are TGCAGCGTTGTTGGCCAGGGGCCTACCGAGCAGTACTTC. Amino acids: CSVVGQGPTEQYF. The chain combines TRBV29-1 with TRBJ2-7, with D possibly being TRBD1 (6 bases). CDR1 SQVTM and CDR2 ANQGSEA come from the germline V gene. Deletions cut 4 bases from V and 6 bases from J, with 16 bases between. The CDR3 runs 13 residues.

The V gene is TRBV7-2, the J gene TRBJ2-1; D gene uncertain. The CDR3 extends over 15 amino acids. The germline V gene encodes CDR1 SGHTA and CDR2 FQGNSA. The V gene lost 1 base and the J gene lost 2 bases, with 9 bases spanning the gap. CDR3 in amino acids: CASSLGPPAYNEQFF. The CDR3 DNA sequence: TGTGCCAGCAGCTTAGGTCCTCCAGCCTACAATGAGCAGTTCTTC.

The table lists this clone with a few counts. The sample carries other DNA sequences with the same CDR3. The chain joins TRBV9 to TRBJ2-7; D not resolved. Germline loops: CDR1 SGDLS, CDR2 YYNGEE. The CDR3 is 14 residues long. V lost 0 bases to trimming and J lost 0 bases, with 7 bases between them. The CDR3 DNA follows: TGTGCCAGCAGCGTAGCTTCCAGCTCCTACGAGCAGTACTTC. Residues: CASSVASSSYEQYF.

The CDR3 DNA reads TGTGCCAGCAGCTTAGGGCGAGGGGTGTATGAGCAGTTCTTC. It specifies CASSLGRGVYEQFF. The chain links TRBV11-3 to TRBJ2-1, with D possibly being TRBD1 or TRBD2 (5 bases each). Trimming cost V 1 base and J 8 bases, with 12 bases left between them. From germline, CDR1 is SGHNT and CDR2 YENEEA. This CDR3 is built from 14 residues.

The chain couples TRBV7-9 to TRBJ1-4, with 7 positions matching TRBD1. The junction had 2 bases not matched to a gene; V was cut back by 3 bases and J by 4 bases. CDR3 size: 14 residues. Germline CDR1 is SEHNR and CDR2 is FQNEAQ (reference sequence). The CDR3 coding sequence is TGTGCCAGCAGCTTCTCAGGGGGTAATGAAAAACTGTTTTTT. Amino acid sequence: CASSFSGGNEKLFF.

This sequence joins TRBV5-4 and TRBJ2-3, with 8 bases that match TRBD1. CDR1 SGHNT and CDR2 YYREEE come from the germline V gene (reference sequence). The length of the CDR3 is 15 residues. V lost 5 bases, J lost 1 base, and 6 bases stayed unmatched. The CDR3 DNA is TGTGCCAGCAGACTTGGGGGACAGGGCACAGATACGCAGTATTTT. Translating it yields CASRLGGQGTDTQYF. The full variable domain, with the rest looked up from reference TRBV5-4 and TRBJ2-3, is ETGVTQSPTHLIKTRGQQVTLRCSSQSGHNTVSWYQQALGQGPQFIFQYYREEENGRGNFPPRFSGLQFPNYSSELNVNALELDDSALYLCASRLGGQGTDTQYFGPGTRLTVL.